The 5 T cell receptor beta chains given below trace back to one sample, sequenced in a study of blood T cell repertoires in COVID-19. TCRdb's copy holds only in-frame clones and misses some; the assay was immunoSEQ multiplex PCR. Among around 78,000 clones listed, about 89% were seen once. Sequencing input: peripheral blood. The receptors here all came from a woman aged 60 to 75 with acute or convalescent COVID-19.

The chain has TRBV5-6 and TRBJ2-1, with 8 bases that match TRBD2. Trimming at V came to 1 base and at J to 6 bases, leaving 6 bases not matched to a gene. The CDR3 is made up of 15 amino acids. Germline V gene sequence: CDR1 SGHDT, CDR2 YYEEEE. The CDR3 sequence is CASSLLRAGANEQFF. The CDR3 DNA follows: TGTGCCAGCAGCTTGTTGCGAGCGGGAGCCAATGAGCAGTTCTTC.

The rearrangement joins TRBV6-5 to TRBJ1-2; TRBD1 aligns across 7 bases. With V trimmed by 5 bases and J by 5 bases, 8 bases remained unmatched. The germline V gene has CDR1 MNHEY and CDR2 SVGAGI. The CDR3 extends over 14 amino acids. The CDR3 region is CASSRRTGTYGYTF. The CDR3 DNA is TGTGCCAGCAGTCGAAGGACAGGAACTTATGGCTACACCTTC.

This chain connects TRBV21-1 to TRBJ2-5; TRBD1, as called in the table, went unchecked against the DNA. TRBV21-1 is tagged as a pseudogene. CDR3 length: 18 residues. CDR3 nucleotides: TGTGCCAGCAGCAACGGCCAGCAAAACGACAGGGGCAAGCAGACCCAGTACTTC. Translated: CASSNGQQNDRGKQTQYF.

The chain is built from TRBV16 and TRBJ2-1, with 9 bases fitting TRBD1. J lost 0 bases, V lost 3 bases, and 0 bases had no gene match. Germline-derived CDR1 and CDR2 are KGHSY and FQNENV. The CDR3 runs 15 residues. CDR3 in DNA: TGTGCCAGCAGCCAGGGACAGGGCTCCTACAATGAGCAGTTCTTC. Its protein is CASSQGQGSYNEQFF.

CDR3 sequence: CASSYSARSYNEQFF. The CDR3 DNA reads TGTGCCAGCAGTTACTCGGCTAGATCCTACAATGAGCAGTTCTTC. This chain uses TRBV6-5 with TRBJ2-1; D not certain. Germline values: CDR1 MNHEY, CDR2 SVGAGI. Trimming took 0 bases from V and 1 from J, leaving 7 bases between them. There are 15 residues in the CDR3.